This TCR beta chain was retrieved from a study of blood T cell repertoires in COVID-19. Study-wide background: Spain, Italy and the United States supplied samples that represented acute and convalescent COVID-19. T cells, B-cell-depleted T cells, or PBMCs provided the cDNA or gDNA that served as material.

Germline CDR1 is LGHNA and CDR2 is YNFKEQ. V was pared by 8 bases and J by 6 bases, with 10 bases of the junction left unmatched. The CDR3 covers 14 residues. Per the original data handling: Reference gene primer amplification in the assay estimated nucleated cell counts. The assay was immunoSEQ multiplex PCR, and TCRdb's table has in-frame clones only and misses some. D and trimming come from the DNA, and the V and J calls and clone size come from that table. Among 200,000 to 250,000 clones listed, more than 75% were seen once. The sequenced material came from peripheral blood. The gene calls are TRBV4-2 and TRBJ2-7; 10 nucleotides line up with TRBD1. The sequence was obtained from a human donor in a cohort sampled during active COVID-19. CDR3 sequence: CASGFDRGQGEQYF. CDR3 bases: TGTGCCAGCGGGTTCGACAGGGGGCAGGGCGAGCAGTACTTC.